This T cell receptor beta chain was observed in a study of beta chain features in type 1 diabetes. Sequencing targeted expressed TCRB transcripts, as all isolated RNA had been reverse transcribed. Libraries were prepared by immunoSEQ multiplex PCR; TCRdb keeps only in-frame clonotypes and omits some of them. The table lists 640,000 or so clones, roughly 12% of them singletons, with 0.022% in the top ten. About this clone: Its antigen is as yet unknown.

Findings and limits, study-wide: Significant though moderate, a shortening of TCRB CDR3s appeared in all four CD4+ subsets of Type 1 diabetes patients.

CDR3 length: 14 amino acids. Germline V gene data show CDR1 as SGHRS and CDR2 as YFSETQ. After removal of 6 bases from V and 6 bases from J, the junction contained 9 bases not matched to a gene. The source of this sequence is a man between 18 and 35 years old with type 1 diabetes. The sequenced sample consisted of naive CD4+ T cells from blood. The chain uses TRBV5-1 and TRBJ2-3; 8 bases match TRBD1. The CDR3 here is CASTVGQELDTQYF. CDR3 coding DNA: TGCGCCAGCACCGTGGGACAGGAGTTGGATACGCAGTATTTT.